This TCR beta chain came from a study of OX40 agonist ivuxolimab in advanced cancers. For the wider study: The costimulatory receptor OX40 (CD134) was targeted by ivuxolimab, a fully human IgG2 agonistic monoclonal antibody. Partial responses were achieved by three dose-escalation patients, of whom one had hepatocellular carcinoma and two had cutaneous melanoma. Prior anti-PD-1, anti-PD-L1 or anti-CTLA-4 therapy was permitted, and 35% to 40% of dose-escalation patients had received checkpoint inhibitors. Intravenous ivuxolimab was administered to patients every 2 weeks at six dose levels: 0.01, 0.1, 0.3, 1.5, 3 and 10 mg/kg. Of the 52 patients in dose escalation, 19 had hepatocellular carcinoma, about 15 had melanoma, 9 had renal cell carcinoma and 9 had head and neck cancer. Peripheral TCRbeta sequencing aimed to test whether ivuxolimab altered TCR sequence diversity and caused clonal T-cell expansion. A male proportion of roughly 85% and a mean age of 60 years, ranging from about 23 to 90, were recorded for the dose-escalation cohort. The paper reports the monotherapy dose-escalation portion (N of about 50 patients) of the phase I ivuxolimab trial.

For sequencing of the TCRbeta CDR3 region, genomic DNA was extracted from the sorted cells. TCRbeta CDR3 regions were sequenced using the immunoSEQ Assay. TCRdb limited this immuneACCESS table to in-frame rearrangements with V and J called. A share of clones is missing; checked studies link under half to unresolved V genes, and the rest is unexplained. The table for this sample lists around 140,000 clones; approximately 90% of them were counted only once. The top ten hold roughly 1.1% of the sample. Of note for this clone: Its antigen is still unknown. Within one base of it there is no much larger clone, and no base qualities were kept.

Patients with a history of autoimmune disease or receiving systemic immunosuppression were excluded from the trial. In every dose cohort, peripheral blood was drawn for TCR sequencing at baseline, cycle 4 day 1, and cycle 7 day 1. The samples were drawn from a first-in-human, open-label, multicenter phase I dose-escalation trial of ivuxolimab. Adults with locally advanced or metastatic melanoma, renal cell carcinoma, hepatocellular carcinoma or head and neck squamous cell carcinoma were enrolled in the trial. Before TCR sequencing, CD4+ and CD8+ T cells were separately sorted from peripheral blood. General study outcomes and caveats: At doses from 0.1 to 3.0 mg/kg, clonal expansion was seen in both CD4+ and CD8+ blood T cells between baseline and week 6. After ivuxolimab, more expanded clones were found on average in CD8+ T cells than in CD4+ T cells. Low levels of normalized T-cell clonal expansion were also seen in some patients who did not respond. Partial responders in the 0.1-3.0 mg/kg groups had among the lowest normalized peripheral clonal expansion, especially among CD8+ T cells. Which antigens the clonally expanded peripheral T cells were specific for was not determined.

The TCR was taken from an adult with an advanced solid tumor such as melanoma, head and neck, liver or kidney cancer. Sequencing used CD4+ or CD8+ T cells sorted from blood, obtained in a trial of the OX40 agonist ivuxolimab.

DNA sequence: TGTGCCAGCAGCAAAGGGCTTGAGGGCACAGATACGCAGTATTTT. Protein translation: CASSKGLEGTDTQYF. The V and J genes are TRBV9 and TRBJ2-3, with the D gene call left open. From cysteine to phenylalanine, the CDR3 is 15 amino acids long. Here the CDR3 DNA is all that survives: 45 bases in frame from base 1. Reading the germline V gene gives CDR1 SGDLS and CDR2 YYNGEE. The V and J ends are trimmed by 4 bases and 1 base, leaving 13 bases between them.